In its sample, the clone carrying this TCR beta chain was seen a few times. This sample was taken from a study of blood T cell repertoires in COVID-19. Study as a whole: There were acute and convalescent COVID-19 samples, and they came from the United States, Italy and Spain. T cells, B-cell-depleted T cells, or PBMCs provided the cDNA or gDNA that served as material.

Germline V CDR1 and CDR2: SGDLS, YYNGEE. The CDR3 has 14 amino acids. Trimming took 5 bases from V and 2 from J; bases not matched to a gene: 6. As handled by the study authors: By means of reference gene primer amplification, nucleated cell counts were estimated. Sequencing used immunoSEQ multiplex PCR; TCRdb keeps in-frame clones, though not all of them. The D gene and trimming were derived from the DNA, and the V and J assignments and clone size from that table. The repertoire includes a few hundred thousand clones, 85% of them detected once, and 3% to 4% sits in the top ten. This clonotype originated in a woman younger than 35 with acute or convalescent COVID-19. Sequenced material: peripheral blood. The chain recombines TRBV9 with TRBJ2-7, with 8 nucleotides matching TRBD1. CDR3 in amino acids: CASSPGGTPYEQYF. The DNA for the CDR3 is TGTGCCAGCAGTCCAGGGGGCACTCCCTACGAGCAGTACTTC.